Listed below are T cell receptor beta chains from one sample, sequenced in a study of blood T cell repertoires in COVID-19. Profiling relied on immunoSEQ multiplex PCR, and the TCRdb table lists in-frame clones only, not all of them. Among almost 400,000 clones listed, about 90% were seen once. Sequenced sample: peripheral blood. The origin of the receptors is a woman aged 55-69 years with COVID-19, enrolled during active disease. Each CDR3 is given with its conserved first and last residue.

TRBJ1-4,TRBV12-2,CASRFLGHPSRPNNEKLFF
TRBJ2-7,TRBV6-5,CASSYPGQGAYEQYF
TRBJ1-4,TRBV5-1,CASSLQATNEKLFF
TRBJ2-7,TRBV18,CASSPPNSGYEQYF
TRBJ1-6,TRBV18,CASSQDRRNSPLHF
TRBJ1-2,TRBV5-1,CASSFIQGDGYTF
TRBJ1-4,TRBV2,CASRSDRGRDEKLFF
TRBJ1-2,TRBV5-1,CASSVQGDYGYTF
TRBJ2-6,TRBV5-1,CASSLDGAGANVLTF
TRBJ1-2,TRBV5-1,CASSLGDRGPGYGYTF
TRBJ1-5,TRBV7-2,CASSLTGANNQPQHF
TRBJ1-1,TRBV18,CASSQGTGGTEAFF
TRBJ1-5,TRBV24-1,CATSQQGSGNQPQHF
TRBJ2-7,TRBV7-8,CASSQSTGYGEQYF
TRBJ2-1,TRBV11-2,CASSLEGLAGNEQFF
TRBJ1-5,TRBV5-5,CASSRKTGEGTPQHF
TRBJ1-1,TRBV19,CASRPTGVRTEAFF
TRBJ2-2,TRBV30,CAWSRDRGFANTGELFF
TRBJ1-4,TRBV19,CASTGSHGTRGEKLFF
TRBJ2-1,TRBV6-6,CASSYYGGGNNEQFF
TRBJ1-5,TRBV4-2,CASSQSEGISGNQPQHF
TRBJ1-1,TRBV6-6,CASRTGALGTEAFF
TRBJ2-1,TRBV9,CASSVVGQGSYNEQFF
TRBJ2-7,TRBV18,CASSPPTPTYEQYF
TRBJ1-1,TRBV19,CASRPGGTGGMNTEAFF
TRBJ1-4,TRBV6-6,CASRDAGGAYEKLFF
TRBJ1-5,TRBV28,CASSPGTGREPQHF
TRBJ1-5,TRBV28,CASYPPGGNQPQHF
TRBJ2-7,TRBV9,CASSVEGSGVFEQYF
TRBJ2-2,TRBV10-2,CASSESIGLRSGELFF
TRBJ1-6,TRBV7-3,CASSSFRWYNSPLHF
TRBJ1-4,TRBV5-1,CASSLGSGGGEKLFF
TRBJ1-1,TRBV10-3,CAISESRVATEAFF
TRBJ1-6,TRBV6-7,CASSSTGGECSPLHF
TRBJ1-1,TRBV4-1,CASSPRGTGTTTEAFF
TRBJ2-3,TRBV5-4,CASSVRLAGGTTDTQYF
TRBJ1-4,TRBV4-1,CASSPGQATNEKLFF
TRBJ1-1,TRBV4-2,CASSRDRNTEAFF
TRBJ1-2,TRBV19,CASGLQGAQYGYTF
TRBJ1-6,TRBV10-1,CASSDSPGTAGCKSSYNSPLHF
TRBJ2-5,TRBV11-3,CASSQGQRGQETQYF
TRBJ2-3,TRBV3-1/TRBV3-2,CASSRRGSGGRDTQYF
TRBJ2-7,TRBV2,CASSVDAAGEQYF
TRBJ1-5,TRBV19,CASSLATGGNQPQHF
TRBJ1-1,TRBV28,CASSFPGGTEAFF
TRBJ1-1,TRBV11-2,CASSKLNTEAFF
TRBJ1-5,TRBV25-1,CASKGTGDQPQHF
TRBJ1-1,TRBV10-3,CAISATRSYSTEAFF